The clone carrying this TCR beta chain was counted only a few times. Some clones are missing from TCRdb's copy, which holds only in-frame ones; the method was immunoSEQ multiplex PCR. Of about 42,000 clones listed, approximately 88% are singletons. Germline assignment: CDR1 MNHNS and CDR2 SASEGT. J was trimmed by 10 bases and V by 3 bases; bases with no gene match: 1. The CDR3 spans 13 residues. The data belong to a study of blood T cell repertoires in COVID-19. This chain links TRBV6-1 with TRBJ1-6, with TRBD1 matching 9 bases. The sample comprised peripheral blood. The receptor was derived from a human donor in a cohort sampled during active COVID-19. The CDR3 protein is CASSETGGSPLHF. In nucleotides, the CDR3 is TGTGCCAGCAGTGAGACAGGGGGGTCACCCCTCCACTTT.